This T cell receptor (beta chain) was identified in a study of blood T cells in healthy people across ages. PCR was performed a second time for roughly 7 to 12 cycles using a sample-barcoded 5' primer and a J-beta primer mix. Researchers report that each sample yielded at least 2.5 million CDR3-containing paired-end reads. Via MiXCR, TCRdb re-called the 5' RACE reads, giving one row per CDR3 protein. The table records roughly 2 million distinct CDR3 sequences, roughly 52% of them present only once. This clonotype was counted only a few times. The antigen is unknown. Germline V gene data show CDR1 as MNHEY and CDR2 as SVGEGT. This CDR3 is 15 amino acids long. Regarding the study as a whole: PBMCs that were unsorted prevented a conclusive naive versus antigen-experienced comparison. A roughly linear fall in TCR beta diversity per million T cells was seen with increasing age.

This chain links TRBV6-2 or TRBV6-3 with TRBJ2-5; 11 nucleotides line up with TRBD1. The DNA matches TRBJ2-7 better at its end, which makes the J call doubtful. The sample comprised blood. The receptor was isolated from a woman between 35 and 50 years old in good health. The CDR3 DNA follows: TGTGCCAGCAGCCGACACCGGACAGGGGGCAACGAGCAGTACTTC. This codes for CASSRHRTGGNEQYF.